These 10 T cell receptor beta chains originate from one sample sequenced in a study of tumor and adjacent non-tumor tissue in lung cancer. Three rounds of nested PCR, following a modified ARM-PCR protocol, produced the TCRbeta library. TCRdb ran MiXCR on the multiplex PCR reads and lists one entry per CDR3 protein. The sample comprises around 71,000 distinct CDR3 sequences, over 60% of which are singletons, and 8% to 9.5% rests with the top ten. No cell sorting was done before RNA was extracted from the tissue. The material sequenced was lung tumor tissue. The receptors here all came from a woman aged 35 to 49 with non-small cell lung cancer.

This clonotype has only one observation. The gene calls are TRBV5-1 and TRBJ2-4, with D perhaps matching TRBD1 (6 bases). V lost 0 bases to trimming and J lost 8 bases, with 18 bases between them. CDR1 and CDR2 from the germline V gene are SGHRS and YFSETQ. CDR3 size: 16 residues. The DNA of the CDR3 is TGCGCCAGCAGCTTGGGTCAGGGGCCGGGCCGGGACATTCAGTACTTC. It is translated as CASSLGQGPGRDIQYF. Using reference TRBV5-1 and TRBJ2-4 for the parts outside the CDR3, the full variable domain is KAGVTQTPRYLIKTRGQQVTLSCSPISGHRSVSWYQQTPGQGLQFLFEYFSETQRNKGNFPGRFSGRQFSNSRSEMNVSTLELGDSALYLCASSLGQGPGRDIQYFGAGTRLSVL.

Concerning this clonotype itself: This could be a read error, since a much larger clone is one nucleotide away. V usage is TRBV29-1 and J usage is TRBJ2-3; 9 bases are a match to TRBD2. Germline V lookup: CDR1 SQVTM, CDR2 ANQGSEA. The CDR3 extends over 13 amino acids. The CDR3 coding sequence is TGCAACGTTGGCGGGGGGGGCACAGATACGCAGTATTTT. Translation gives CNVGGGGTDTQYF.

This clonotype has ten or more counts. The rearrangement links TRBV19 to TRBJ2-7; 8 bases align to TRBD1. The CDR3 has 14 amino acids. CDR1 and CDR2 (germline): LNHDA, SQIVND (reference sequence). After removal of 6 bases from V and 3 bases from J, the junction contained 7 bases not matched to a gene. CDR3 bases: TGTGCCAGTAGCGGTGGGGACAGGAGCTACGAGCAGTACTTC. This translates into CASSGGDRSYEQYF. Using reference TRBV19 and TRBJ2-7 for the parts outside the CDR3, the full variable domain is DGGITQSPKYLFRKEGQNVTLSCEQNLNHDAMYWYRQDPGQGLRLIYYSQIVNDFQKGDIAEGYSVSREKKESFPLTVTSAQKNPTAFYLCASSGGDRSYEQYFGPGTRLTVT.

As to this clonotype: Here the CDR3 omits its conserved ending phenylalanine or tryptophan, so a read error is the likely source. The chain uses TRBV6-5 and TRBJ1-1; D gene unclear. Trimming removed 6 bases from V and 3 bases from J, with 14 bases in between. The CDR3 extends over 14 amino acids. The germline CDR1 and CDR2 sequences are MNHEY and SVGAGI. CDR3 DNA: TGTGCCAGCAGCAGCCTGGGATGTGACACTGAAGCTTTCCTT. This gives the protein CASSSLGCDTEAFL.

The rearrangement links TRBV6-6 to TRBJ2-3, with D possibly matching TRBD2 (6 bases). This CDR3 has 16 residues. Germline V gives CDR1 MNHNY, CDR2 SVGAGI (reference sequence). Trimming shortened V by 11 bases and J by 6 bases, and 27 bases separated the two germline ends. CDR3 protein: CAAYSRDGGGMDTQYF. As DNA, the CDR3 is TGTGCCGCCTACTCGCGGGATGGGGGTGGCATGGATACGCAGTATTTT.

The V and J genes are TRBV11-3 and TRBJ2-1; no definite D call. The germline gives CDR1 SGHNT, CDR2 YENEEA. The CDR3 runs to 16 residues. CDR3 sequence (DNA): TGTGTCAACAGCTTCCGTTACAGTCTTGCCTACAATGAGCAGTTCTTC. Its protein is CVNSFRYSLAYNEQFF. Supplemented by reference TRBV11-3 and TRBJ2-1, the full variable domain reads EAGVVQSPRYKIIEKKQPVAFWCNPISGHNTLYWYLQNLGQGPELLIRYENEEAVDDSQLPKDRFSAERLKGVDSTLKIQPAELGDSAVYLCVNSFRYSLAYNEQFFGPGTRLTVL.

About this clonotype itself: A read error may explain this, as a much larger clone is one base away. This rearrangement joins TRBV28 to TRBJ2-2; TRBD1 aligns across 9 bases. The CDR3 extends over 16 amino acids. From germline, CDR1 is MDHEN and CDR2 SYDVKM. The ends lost 4 bases at V and 6 bases at J; junction bases unmatched: 9. CDR3 residues: CASSSGTGTTAGELFF. For the CDR3, the DNA is TGTGCCAGCAGTTCCGGGACAGGGACTACCGCCGGGGAGCTGTTTTTT.

To note about this clonotype: The conserved final phenylalanine or tryptophan is absent from the CDR3, which likely points to a read error. The DNA is left out, because the CDR3 cannot be placed on it with certainty; the CDR3 is given as TCRdb lists it. The chain employs TRBV12-3 or TRBV12-4 and TRBJ1-2; TRBD1 is the table's D call and was not checked against the DNA. The CDR3 is 12 residues long, ends included. This CDR3 reads CAIREGTAWGTL.

V usage is TRBV6-5 and J usage is TRBJ1-1, with D possibly being TRBD1 (5 bases). V was pared by 7 bases and J by 7 bases, with 16 bases between. CDR1 and CDR2 from the germline V gene are MNHEY and SVGAGI. The CDR3 length is 13 residues. CDR3 in DNA: TGTGCCAGCACTTGGGACGGGTTGAATGAAGCTTTCTTT. This gives the protein CASTWDGLNEAFF.

The chain has TRBV11-2 and TRBJ2-2; D may correspond to TRBD1 or TRBD2 (5 bases each). The V gene's germline CDR1 is SGHAT and CDR2 FQNNGV. The ends were cut back, 5 bases at V and 16 bases at J, with 26 bases in the middle. The CDR3 is made up of 15 amino acids. The CDR3 DNA reads TGTGCCAGCAGCCCCGAAAATCAGGACACCGGGGATCCGTTTTTT. Residues: CASSPENQDTGDPFF.